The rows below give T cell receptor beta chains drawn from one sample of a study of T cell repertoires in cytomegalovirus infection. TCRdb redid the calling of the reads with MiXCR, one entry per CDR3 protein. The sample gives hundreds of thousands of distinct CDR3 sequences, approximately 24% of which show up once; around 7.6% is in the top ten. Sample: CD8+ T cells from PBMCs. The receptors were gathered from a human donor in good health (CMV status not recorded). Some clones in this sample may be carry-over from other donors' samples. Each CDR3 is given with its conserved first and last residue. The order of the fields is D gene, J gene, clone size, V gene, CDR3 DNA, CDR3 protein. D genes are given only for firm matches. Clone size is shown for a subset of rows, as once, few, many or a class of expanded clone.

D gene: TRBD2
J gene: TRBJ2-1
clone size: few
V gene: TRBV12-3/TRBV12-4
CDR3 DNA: TGTGCCAGCAGTTCTGAGGAATGGGGCGGGGGGCCTCCCATCAATGGTGAGCAGTTCTTC
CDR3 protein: CASSSEEWGGGPPINGEQFF

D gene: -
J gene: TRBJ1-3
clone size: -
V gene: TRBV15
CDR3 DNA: TGTGCCACCAGCAGAGGGAGAGGGCCTGGAAACACCATATATTTT
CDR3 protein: CATSRGRGPGNTIYF

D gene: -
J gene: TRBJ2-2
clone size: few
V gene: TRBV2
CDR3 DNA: TGTGCCGTTCGAGACCCGCGTTTGTCATCCACCGGGGAGCTGTTTTTT
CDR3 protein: CAVRDPRLSSTGELFF

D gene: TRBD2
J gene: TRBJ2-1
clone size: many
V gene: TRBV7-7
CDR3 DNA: TGTGCTAGCAGCTTAGAGTATGGCGGGGGGGCACACGAGCAGTTCTTC
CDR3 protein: CASSLEYGGGAHEQFF

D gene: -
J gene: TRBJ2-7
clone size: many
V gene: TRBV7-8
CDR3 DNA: TGTGCCAGCAGCTTAGGGGGGGCTTTCTACGAGCAGTACTTC
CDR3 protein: CASSLGGAFYEQYF

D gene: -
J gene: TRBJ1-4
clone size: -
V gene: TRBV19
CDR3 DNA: TGTGCCAGTAGTATTCGGTCTTTCGGGGAAAAACTGTTTTTT
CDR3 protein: CASSIRSFGEKLFF

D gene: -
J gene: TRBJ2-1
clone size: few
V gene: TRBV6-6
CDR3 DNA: TGTGCCAGCCAGCGTGGGGGAGTGGCCTTCGATGAGCAGTTCTTC
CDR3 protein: CASQRGGVAFDEQFF

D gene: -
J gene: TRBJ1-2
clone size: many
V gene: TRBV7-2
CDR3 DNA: TGTGCCAGCAGCTTGACAGGATACTATGGCTACACCTTC
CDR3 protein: CASSLTGYYGYTF

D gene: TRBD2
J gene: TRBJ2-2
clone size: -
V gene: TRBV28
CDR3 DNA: TGTGCCAGCAGTTCGAGACTAGCGGGGCCTTCAAGGAACACCGGGGAGCTGTTTTTT
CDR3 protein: CASSSRLAGPSRNTGELFF

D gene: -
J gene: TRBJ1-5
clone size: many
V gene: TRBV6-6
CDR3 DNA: TGTGCCAGCAGTTACTTGGGTGGGTCACCCGGCAATCAGCCCCAGCATTTT
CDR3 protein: CASSYLGGSPGNQPQHF

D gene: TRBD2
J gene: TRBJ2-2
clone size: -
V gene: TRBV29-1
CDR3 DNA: TGCAGCGGCGGCCCTGTAGCGGGGGGGCAGACCGGGGAGCTGTTTTTT
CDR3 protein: CSGGPVAGGQTGELFF

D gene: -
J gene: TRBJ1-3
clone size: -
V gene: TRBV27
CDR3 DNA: TGTGCCAGCAGTCCCTCGGGAGGTCACACCATATATTTT
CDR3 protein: CASSPSGGHTIYF

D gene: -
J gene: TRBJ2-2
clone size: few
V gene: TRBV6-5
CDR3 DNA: TGTGCCAGCAGTTACACCGGGCCCCCCGGGGAGCTGTTTTTT
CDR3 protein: CASSYTGPPGELFF

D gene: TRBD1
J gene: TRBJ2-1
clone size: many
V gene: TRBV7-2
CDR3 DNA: TGTGCCAGCAGCTACCCCGGGACAGGGGTACCTAATGAGCAGTTCTTC
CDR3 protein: CASSYPGTGVPNEQFF

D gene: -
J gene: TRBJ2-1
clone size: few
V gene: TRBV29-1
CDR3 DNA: TGCAGCGTTGGGACGGCCCCACATCTCTACAATGAGCAGTTCTTC
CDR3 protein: CSVGTAPHLYNEQFF

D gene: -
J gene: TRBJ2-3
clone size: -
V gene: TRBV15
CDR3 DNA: TGTGCCACCAGCACCGGGAGATCTAGCACAGATACGCAGTATTTT
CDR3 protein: CATSTGRSSTDTQYF

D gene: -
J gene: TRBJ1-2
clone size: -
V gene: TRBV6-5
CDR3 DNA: TGTGCCAGCAAGGACGGTAACTATGGCTACACCTTC
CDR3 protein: CASKDGNYGYTF

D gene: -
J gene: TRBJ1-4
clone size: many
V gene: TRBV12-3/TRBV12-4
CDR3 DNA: TGTGCCAGCAGTTTCTCGGTCCACTCAGACAACTTTGCAACTAATGAAAAACTGTTTTTT
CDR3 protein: CASSFSVHSDNFATNEKLFF

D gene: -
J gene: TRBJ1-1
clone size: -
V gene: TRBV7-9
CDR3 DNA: TGTGCCAGCAGCTGGGGACCTTTGAACACTGAAGCTTTCTTT
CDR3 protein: CASSWGPLNTEAFF

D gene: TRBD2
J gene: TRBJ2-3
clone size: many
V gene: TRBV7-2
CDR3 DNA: TGTGCCAGCAGCTTAAAGCGGGGGGGCACAGATACGCAGTATTTT
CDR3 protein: CASSLKRGGTDTQYF

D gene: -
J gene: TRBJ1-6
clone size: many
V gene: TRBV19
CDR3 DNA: TGTGCCAGTAGTATCAATGGGAATTCACCCCTCCACTTT
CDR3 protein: CASSINGNSPLHF

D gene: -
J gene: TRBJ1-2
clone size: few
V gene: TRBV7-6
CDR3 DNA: TGTGCCAGCAGCTTAGCTTACAGAAGGTTTTCTACTAACTATGGCTACACCTTC
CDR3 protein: CASSLAYRRFSTNYGYTF

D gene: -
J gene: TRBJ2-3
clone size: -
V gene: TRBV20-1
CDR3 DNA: TGCAGTGCTAGAGGGGGTGATTATTGGACAGATACGCAGTATTTT
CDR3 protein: CSARGGDYWTDTQYF

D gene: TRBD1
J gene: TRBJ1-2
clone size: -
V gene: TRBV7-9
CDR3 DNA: TGTGCCAGCAGCGACAGGGGATGGAACTATGGCTACACCTTC
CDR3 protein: CASSDRGWNYGYTF

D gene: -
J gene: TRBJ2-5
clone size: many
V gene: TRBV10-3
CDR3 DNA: TGTGCCATCAGTGAGTCTGGCAGGGTCCAAGAGACCCAGTACTTC
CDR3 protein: CAISESGRVQETQYF

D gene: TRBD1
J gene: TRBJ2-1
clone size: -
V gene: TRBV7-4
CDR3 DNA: TGTGCCCATTTAGGGGACAGGACCGTCAATGAGCAGTTCTTC
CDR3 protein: CAHLGDRTVNEQFF

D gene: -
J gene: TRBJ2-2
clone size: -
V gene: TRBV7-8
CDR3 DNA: TGTGCCAGCAGCTTACGGGGGACCACCGGGGAGCTGTTTTTT
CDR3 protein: CASSLRGTTGELFF

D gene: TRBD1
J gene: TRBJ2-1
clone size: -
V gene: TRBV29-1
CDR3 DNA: TGCAGCGTTGAAGGATACAGGGGGTTGCAGTTCTTC
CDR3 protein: CSVEGYRGLQFF

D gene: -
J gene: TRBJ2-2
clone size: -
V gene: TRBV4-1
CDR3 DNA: TGCGCCAGCAGCCAAGAACCCGCGAACACCGGGGAGCTGTTTTTT
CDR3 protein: CASSQEPANTGELFF

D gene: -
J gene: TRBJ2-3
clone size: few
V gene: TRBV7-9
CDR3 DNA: TGTGCCAGCAGCATCCGGGACACTAGCACAGATACGCAGTATTTT
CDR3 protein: CASSIRDTSTDTQYF

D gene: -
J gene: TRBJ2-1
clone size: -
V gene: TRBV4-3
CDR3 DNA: TGCGCCAGCAGCCCGACAGGTTCCGATGAGCAGTTCTTC
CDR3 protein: CASSPTGSDEQFF

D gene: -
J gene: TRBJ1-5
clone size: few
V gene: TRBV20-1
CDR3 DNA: TGCAGTGCTAGAGAACTTCGGGACCCCTCACCCAATCAGCCCCAGCATTTT
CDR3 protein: CSARELRDPSPNQPQHF

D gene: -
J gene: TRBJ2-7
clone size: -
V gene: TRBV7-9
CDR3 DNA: TGTGCCAGCAGCCCAGACAGCGGGCCAGGCCGCGAGCAGTACTTC
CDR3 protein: CASSPDSGPGREQYF

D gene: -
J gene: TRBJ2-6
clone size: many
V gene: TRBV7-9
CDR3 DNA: TGTGCCAGCAGCTTACGAGTCTCTGGGGCCAACGTCCTGACTTTC
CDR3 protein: CASSLRVSGANVLTF

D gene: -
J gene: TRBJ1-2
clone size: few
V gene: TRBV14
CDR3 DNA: TGTGCCAGCAGCAGAGAGGGACAACAAAGTTTTCTTTATGGCTACACCTTC
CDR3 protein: CASSREGQQSFLYGYTF

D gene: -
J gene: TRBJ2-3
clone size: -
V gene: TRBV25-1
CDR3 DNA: TGTGCCGCCCAGAGAGGGCGTACGCAGTATTTT
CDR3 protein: CAAQRGRTQYF

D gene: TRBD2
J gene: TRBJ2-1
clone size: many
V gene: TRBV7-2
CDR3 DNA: TGTGCCAGCACTTCGGGCGTGACTAGCGGGGGTAGTGAGCAGTTCTTC
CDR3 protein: CASTSGVTSGGSEQFF

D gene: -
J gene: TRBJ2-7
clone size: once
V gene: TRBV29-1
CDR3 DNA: TGCAGCGTCCCCGGCTCCTACGAGCAGTACTTC
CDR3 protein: CSVPGSYEQYF

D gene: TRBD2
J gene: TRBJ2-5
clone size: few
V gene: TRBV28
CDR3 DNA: TGTGCCAGCAGCTTAGCGCGGGGGGAAGAGACCCAGTACTTC
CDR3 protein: CASSLARGEETQYF

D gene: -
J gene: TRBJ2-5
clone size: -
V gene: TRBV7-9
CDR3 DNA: TGTGCCTTTACTTCCGTCCGAGAGACCCAGTACTTC
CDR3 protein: CAFTSVRETQYF

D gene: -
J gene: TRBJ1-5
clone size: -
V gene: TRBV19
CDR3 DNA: TGTGCCAGTAGTCCGTTCCAGGGTCTAGGCAATCAGCCCCAGCATTTT
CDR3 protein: CASSPFQGLGNQPQHF

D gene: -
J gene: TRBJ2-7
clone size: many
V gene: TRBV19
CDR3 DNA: TGTGCCAGTACCCCTCTCGGACAGCCCTACGAGCAGTACTTC
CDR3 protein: CASTPLGQPYEQYF

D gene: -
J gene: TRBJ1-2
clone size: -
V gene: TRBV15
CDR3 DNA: TGTGCCACCAGAGGGAGGGAAGTCTATGGCTACACCTTC
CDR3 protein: CATRGREVYGYTF

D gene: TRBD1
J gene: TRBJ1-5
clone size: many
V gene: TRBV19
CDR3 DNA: TGTGCCAGTAGTCCCGGGACAGGGGATCAGCCCCAGCATTTT
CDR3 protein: CASSPGTGDQPQHF

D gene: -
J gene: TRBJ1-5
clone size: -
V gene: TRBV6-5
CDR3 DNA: TGTGCCAGCAGAAGAACGCGCAATCAGCCCCAGCATTTT
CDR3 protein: CASRRTRNQPQHF

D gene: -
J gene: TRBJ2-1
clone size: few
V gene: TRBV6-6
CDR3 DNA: TGTGCCAGCAGTTACGGCGCAGACTCCTACAATGAGCAGTTCTTC
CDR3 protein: CASSYGADSYNEQFF

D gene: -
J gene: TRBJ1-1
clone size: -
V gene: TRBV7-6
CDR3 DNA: TGTGCCAGCAGCCTGGAGCGATTAATGGACAACACTGAAGCTTTCTTT
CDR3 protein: CASSLERLMDNTEAFF

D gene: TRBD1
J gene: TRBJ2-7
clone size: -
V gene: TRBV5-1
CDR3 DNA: TGCGCCAGCAGCATAGACCCGGACAGGGGCTACGAGCAGTACTTC
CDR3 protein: CASSIDPDRGYEQYF

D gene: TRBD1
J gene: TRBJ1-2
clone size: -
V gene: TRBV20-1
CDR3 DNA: TGCAGTGCCTCCGCCGGGACAGGGACAGCAGGCTACACCTTC
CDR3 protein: CSASAGTGTAGYTF

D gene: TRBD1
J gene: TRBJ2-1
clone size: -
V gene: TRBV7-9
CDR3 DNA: TGTGCCAGCAGCCATCCCGGGACAGGGGTTGGTGAGCAGTTCTTC
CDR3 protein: CASSHPGTGVGEQFF

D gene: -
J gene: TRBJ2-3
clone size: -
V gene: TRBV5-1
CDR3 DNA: TGCGCCAGCAGCTTACGTGTTTCTAGCACAGATACGCAGTATTTT
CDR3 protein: CASSLRVSSTDTQYF

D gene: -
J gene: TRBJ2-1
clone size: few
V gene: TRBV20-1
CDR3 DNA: TGCAGTGTTCCAGCGAACTCCTACAATGAGCAGTTCTTC
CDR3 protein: CSVPANSYNEQFF

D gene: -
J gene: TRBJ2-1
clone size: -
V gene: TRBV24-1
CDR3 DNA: TGTGCCACCAGTGATTGGGACCACTCCTACAATGAGCAGTTCTTC
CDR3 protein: CATSDWDHSYNEQFF

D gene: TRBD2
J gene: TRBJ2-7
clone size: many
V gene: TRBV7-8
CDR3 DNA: TGTGCCAGCAGCTTAGCGCCAGCGGGGGACGAGCAGTACTTC
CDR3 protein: CASSLAPAGDEQYF

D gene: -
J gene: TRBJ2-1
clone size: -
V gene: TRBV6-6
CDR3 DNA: TGTGCCAGCAGGGCCGGGAACCTCCTTGAGGATGAGCAGTTCTTC
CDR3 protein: CASRAGNLLEDEQFF

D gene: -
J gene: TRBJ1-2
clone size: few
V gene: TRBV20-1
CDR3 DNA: TGCAGTGTTCCAACGTGGGGAGGTTATGGCTACACCTTC
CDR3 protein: CSVPTWGGYGYTF

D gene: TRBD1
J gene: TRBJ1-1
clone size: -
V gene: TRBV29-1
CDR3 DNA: TGCAGCGTTCCAGGGGGTGAAGCTTTCTTT
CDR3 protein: CSVPGGEAFF